This T cell receptor (beta chain) was sequenced for a study of blood T cell repertoires in COVID-19. Study at large: Sample material is recorded as cDNA or gDNA derived from T cells, B-cell-depleted T cells, or PBMCs.

J was trimmed by 3 bases and V by 6 bases; bases with no gene match: 5. Germline V gene lookup returns CDR1 MNHEY and CDR2 SVGAGI. This CDR3 region has 13 residues. Profiled with immunoSEQ multiplex PCR; TCRdb holds only in-frame clones, not every one. The data show more than 300,000 clones, about 87% seen once. The sample consisted of peripheral blood. This TCR derives from a woman aged 30 to 39 with COVID-19, enrolled during active disease. The gene calls are TRBV6-5 and TRBJ2-7; 7 nucleotides align to TRBD1. CDR3 DNA sequence: TGTGCCAGCAGGCCGACAGGGCGCTACGAGCAGTACTTC. Residues: CASRPTGRYEQYF.